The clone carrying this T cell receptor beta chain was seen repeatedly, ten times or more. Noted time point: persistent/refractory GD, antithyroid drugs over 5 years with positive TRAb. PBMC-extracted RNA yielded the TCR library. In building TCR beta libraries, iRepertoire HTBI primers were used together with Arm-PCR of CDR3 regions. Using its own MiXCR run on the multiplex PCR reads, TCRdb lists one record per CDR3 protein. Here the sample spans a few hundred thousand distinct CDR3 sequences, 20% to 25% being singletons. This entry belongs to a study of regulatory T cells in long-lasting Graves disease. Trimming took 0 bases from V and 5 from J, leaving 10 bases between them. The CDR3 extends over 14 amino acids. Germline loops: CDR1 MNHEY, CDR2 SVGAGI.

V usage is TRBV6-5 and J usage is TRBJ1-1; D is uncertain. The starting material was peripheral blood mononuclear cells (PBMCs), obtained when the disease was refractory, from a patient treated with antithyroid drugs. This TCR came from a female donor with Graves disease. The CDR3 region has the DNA TGTGCCAGCAGTTACTCTCGGATGTGGACTGAAGCTTTCTTT. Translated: CASSYSRMWTEAFF.